Shown below are 3 T cell receptor beta chains from a single sample sequenced in a study of shared clonotypes between healthy human individuals. In the naive CD8 group, cells lacked CD45RO and were positively selected for CCR7, so terminally differentiated effector memory CD45RA+ cells were left out. The repertoire was sequenced with immunoSEQ multiplex PCR; TCRdb's copy has only in-frame clones and lacks some. This sample has approximately 2,000,000 clones, with 90% to 95% found just once. Source material: naive CD8+ T cells from PBMCs. These receptors all stem from a young man in good health. Some clones in this sample may be carry-over from other donors' samples.

This rearrangement joins TRBV12-5 to TRBJ1-2, with D perhaps matching TRBD1 (6 bases). In germline, CDR1 is LGHNT, CDR2 FRNRAP. Trimming stripped 2 bases from V and 6 bases from J, with 7 bases between. This CDR3 has 12 amino acids. CDR3 region: CASGLPGDGYTF. In DNA form, the CDR3 reads TGTGCTAGTGGTTTGCCAGGGGATGGCTACACCTTC.

The chain has TRBV7-3 and TRBJ2-7, with 8 bases that match TRBD1. This CDR3 has 14 amino acids. From germline, CDR1 is SGHTA and CDR2 FQGTGA. V shed 5 bases and J 5 bases; nucleotides not matched to a gene: 8. The CDR3 protein is CASSPTGASDEQYF. In DNA form, the CDR3 reads TGTGCCAGCAGCCCGACAGGGGCAAGCGACGAGCAGTACTTC. The full variable domain, rest sourced from reference TRBV7-3 and TRBJ2-7, is GAGVSQTPSNKVTEKGKYVELRCDPISGHTALYWYRQSLGQGPEFLIYFQGTGAADDSGLPNDRFFAVRPEGSVSTLKIQRTERGDSAVYLCASSPTGASDEQYFGPGTRLTVT.

CDR3 in amino acids: CASSSQRTGGITHTQYF. CDR3 bases: TGTGCCAGCAGCTCACAACGGACAGGGGGCATTACACATACGCAGTATTTT. The gene calls are TRBV9 and TRBJ2-3, with TRBD1 identical over 11 bases. The trim removed 4 bases at V and 7 bases at J, leaving 14 bases unmatched. This CDR3 is 17 amino acids long. Germline loops: CDR1 SGDLS, CDR2 YYNGEE.